This T cell receptor (beta chain) was retrieved from a study of cytomegalovirus exposure and HLA in healthy donors. Study-level information: Genotyping of roughly 400 donors showed that roughly 80% belonged to the Caucasian-associated ancestry cluster. Study-wide points: Listed as cytomegalovirus-associated were over 150 TCR beta chains.

As for this clone: Its antigen is not identified.

Both 60 Vbeta primers and 13 Jbeta primers went into the PCR. As originally analysed: Later work found 65 million to 90 million unique TCR beta chains, with 9.5 million to 11 million shared. Produced via immunoSEQ multiplex PCR; TCRdb's table is partial and in-frame only. Clonal size and the V and J genes are those of that table, whereas D and trimming came from the DNA. The sample holds fewer than 150,000 clones, 80% to 85% seen once. Donors sampled were nominally healthy, though unrecorded immune exposures were likely. The J segment lost 2 bases and the V segment lost 7 bases, leaving 11 bases of the junction unmatched. CDR3 size: 16 residues. The germline CDR1 and CDR2 sequences are MGHRA and YSYEKL.

The chain carries TRBV4-1 and TRBJ2-5, with 9 bases identical to TRBD2. The clonotype comes from a female donor in good health and CMV-seronegative. The sequencing sample was made of PBMCs. The CDR3 coding sequence is TGCGCCAGCACCCCCTCCGCGGGAGGGAATCAAGAGACCCAGTACTTC. Translating gives CASTPSAGGNQETQYF.